The clone carrying this TCR beta chain was counted many times. What it recognizes is unknown. V dropped 4 bases and J dropped 3; count of bases not matched to a gene: 5. The length of the CDR3 is 15 residues. This specimen comes from a study of identical twins. Study-level findings and limits: Invariant cells of the MAIT and iNKT types might have partly distorted the zero-insertion analyses. Abundant cord blood beta clonotypes carried fewer insertions; memory repertoires showed none. Surplus twin overlap in beta out-of-frame sequences was less pronounced.

No donor was unhealthy or non-Caucasian. TCRdb re-analysed the 5' RACE reads in MiXCR, keeping a single row per CDR3 protein. Of fewer than 650,000 distinct CDR3 sequences detected, approximately 10% appear once; the ten largest clones hold under 3%. These data were also filed under a second study, of yellow fever vaccine responses in identical twins.

This chain connects TRBV12-3 or TRBV12-4 to TRBJ2-1; 8 nucleotides line up with TRBD1. Sequencing was performed on PBMCs. This receptor was obtained from a woman under 30 in good health. The CDR3 spells CASSSTGGNYNEQFF. The DNA for the CDR3 is TGTGCCAGCAGTTCCACAGGGGGTAACTACAATGAGCAGTTCTTC.